These T cell receptor beta chains were read from a single sample in a study of PD-L1 blockade in urothelial cancer. Here immunoSEQ multiplex PCR was the method, and the copy in TCRdb shows in-frame clones only, minus some. Here the sample spans roughly 74,000 clones, roughly 87% being singletons. Material: PBMCs, obtained around atezolizumab (anti-PD-L1) treatment. The source of these receptors is a woman aged 70-85 years with urothelial cancer. Each CDR3 is given with its conserved first and last residue. D genes are given only for firm matches. The size of a clone is reported for some rows only, either as once, few or many, or as a class for expanded clones.

cdr3_nt: TGTGCCAGTAGTATACAGGTTTCCACTGAAGCTTTCTTT; cdr3_aa: CASSIQVSTEAFF; d_call: .; cdr3_length: 13; clone_size: once; j_call: TRBJ1-1; v_call: TRBV19
cdr3_nt: TGCGCCAGCAGCCAGAGCGCCCCCTCCTACGAGCAGTACTTC; cdr3_aa: CASSQSAPSYEQYF; d_call: .; cdr3_length: 14; clone_size: .; j_call: TRBJ2-7; v_call: TRBV4-3
cdr3_nt: TGTGCCTGGAGTGTAGGGACACAAGAGACCCAGTACTTC; cdr3_aa: CAWSVGTQETQYF; d_call: .; cdr3_length: 13; clone_size: .; j_call: TRBJ2-5; v_call: TRBV30
cdr3_nt: TGTGCCAGCAGCTTCCCGCCCAGGGAAGAGACCCAGTACTTC; cdr3_aa: CASSFPPREETQYF; d_call: .; cdr3_length: 14; clone_size: once; j_call: TRBJ2-5; v_call: TRBV7-9
cdr3_nt: TGTGCCAGCAGTTCCGGGAGAGAGGTCTCAGGAGATCAAATATATTTT; cdr3_aa: CASSSGREVSGDQIYF; d_call: .; cdr3_length: 16; clone_size: few; j_call: TRBJ1-3; v_call: TRBV6-6
cdr3_nt: TGTGCCAGCAGTGTAGGGGGCGGTGTCTACGAGCAGTACTTC; cdr3_aa: CASSVGGGVYEQYF; d_call: TRBD1; cdr3_length: 14; clone_size: .; j_call: TRBJ2-7; v_call: TRBV6-1
cdr3_nt: TGTGCCAGCAGTTACGGGGCGTACACTGAAGCTTTCTTT; cdr3_aa: CASSYGAYTEAFF; d_call: .; cdr3_length: 13; clone_size: few; j_call: TRBJ1-1; v_call: TRBV6-5
cdr3_nt: TGTGCCAGCAGCAAGGAAGGGGGGAACACCGGGGAGCTGTTTTTT; cdr3_aa: CASSKEGGNTGELFF; d_call: .; cdr3_length: 15; clone_size: .; j_call: TRBJ2-2; v_call: TRBV5-6
cdr3_nt: TGCGCCAGCAGCCAAGACAGGACAGGGGAAAATGAAAAACTGTTTTTT; cdr3_aa: CASSQDRTGENEKLFF; d_call: TRBD1; cdr3_length: 16; clone_size: .; j_call: TRBJ1-4; v_call: TRBV4-1
cdr3_nt: TGTGCCAATTCCGGGACAGCGAACTCCTACGAGCAGTACTTC; cdr3_aa: CANSGTANSYEQYF; d_call: TRBD1; cdr3_length: 14; clone_size: .; j_call: TRBJ2-7; v_call: TRBV10-3
cdr3_nt: TGTGCCAGCAGCTCCCGAGCAGGGGCGGCCGGAGAGACCCAGTACTTC; cdr3_aa: CASSSRAGAAGETQYF; d_call: .; cdr3_length: 16; clone_size: .; j_call: TRBJ2-5; v_call: TRBV5-4
cdr3_nt: TGTGCCAGCAGCCAACCCGCGGACAGGGTTGGCTTTGGTGAAAAACTGTTTTTT; cdr3_aa: CASSQPADRVGFGEKLFF; d_call: TRBD1; cdr3_length: 18; clone_size: .; j_call: TRBJ1-4; v_call: TRBV7-6
cdr3_nt: TGCAGCGTTCTAACAGGGCTGGGGCAGCCCCAGCATTTT; cdr3_aa: CSVLTGLGQPQHF; d_call: .; cdr3_length: 13; clone_size: .; j_call: TRBJ1-5; v_call: TRBV29-1
cdr3_nt: TGCGCCAGCAGCCAGGTGACGGGAAGCTCCTACAATGAGCAGTTCTTC; cdr3_aa: CASSQVTGSSYNEQFF; d_call: .; cdr3_length: 16; clone_size: .; j_call: TRBJ2-1; v_call: TRBV4-3
cdr3_nt: TGTGCCAGCAGTGCAGACAGGGTTGGTATGAACACTGAAGCTTTCTTT; cdr3_aa: CASSADRVGMNTEAFF; d_call: TRBD1; cdr3_length: 16; clone_size: few; j_call: TRBJ1-1; v_call: TRBV25-1
cdr3_nt: TGCGCCAGCCGTAGGTCTAGCGGGAGGGCGGGAGAGACCCAGTACTTC; cdr3_aa: CASRRSSGRAGETQYF; d_call: TRBD2; cdr3_length: 16; clone_size: .; j_call: TRBJ2-5; v_call: TRBV10-2
cdr3_nt: TGCGCCAGCAGCCAAGACACCGGGACAGGGGGTGAAAAACTGTTTTTT; cdr3_aa: CASSQDTGTGGEKLFF; d_call: TRBD1; cdr3_length: 16; clone_size: .; j_call: TRBJ1-4; v_call: TRBV4-3
cdr3_nt: TGCGCCAGCAGCTCAGGAGGGCTCTCTGGGGCCAACGTCCTGACTTTC; cdr3_aa: CASSSGGLSGANVLTF; d_call: .; cdr3_length: 16; clone_size: .; j_call: TRBJ2-6; v_call: TRBV5-1
cdr3_nt: TGCGCCAGCAGCACCTGGACAGGGCAAGAGACCCAGTACTTC; cdr3_aa: CASSTWTGQETQYF; d_call: TRBD1; cdr3_length: 14; clone_size: .; j_call: TRBJ2-5; v_call: TRBV5-1
cdr3_nt: TGTGCCACCGGTCAGGGAGGGTCGGTTTACGAGCAGTACTTC; cdr3_aa: CATGQGGSVYEQYF; d_call: TRBD2; cdr3_length: 14; clone_size: .; j_call: TRBJ2-7; v_call: TRBV10-3
cdr3_nt: TGCAGCGTGGAAAGGGGGGAGGGGCTGTGGTACGAGCAGTACTTC; cdr3_aa: CSVERGEGLWYEQYF; d_call: .; cdr3_length: 15; clone_size: .; j_call: TRBJ2-7; v_call: TRBV29-1
cdr3_nt: TGCGCCAGCAGTCAACCCCCTATGACAGGGTGGTACGAGCAGTACTTC; cdr3_aa: CASSQPPMTGWYEQYF; d_call: TRBD1; cdr3_length: 16; clone_size: .; j_call: TRBJ2-7; v_call: TRBV23-1
cdr3_nt: TGTGCCAGCAGTTACTCGTTCGGGGGGGTTTATGGCTACACCTTC; cdr3_aa: CASSYSFGGVYGYTF; d_call: .; cdr3_length: 15; clone_size: .; j_call: TRBJ1-2; v_call: TRBV6-5
cdr3_nt: TGTGCCAGCAGCTTAGCCGGGGGGGTTCAGCCCCAGCATTTT; cdr3_aa: CASSLAGGVQPQHF; d_call: .; cdr3_length: 14; clone_size: .; j_call: TRBJ1-5; v_call: TRBV7-2
cdr3_nt: TGTGCCATCAGTGACCCGACGGAGCCCCTAAAACTAGCCAAAAACATTCAGTACTTC; cdr3_aa: CAISDPTEPLKLAKNIQYF; d_call: .; cdr3_length: 19; clone_size: .; j_call: TRBJ2-4; v_call: TRBV10-3
cdr3_nt: TGTGCCAGCAGCTTAGGCCAGGGCCCCTACAATGAGCAGTTCTTC; cdr3_aa: CASSLGQGPYNEQFF; d_call: .; cdr3_length: 15; clone_size: .; j_call: TRBJ2-1; v_call: TRBV11-2
cdr3_nt: TGTGCCAGCACCTCCGGGACAGAGAACACCGGGGAGCTGTTTTTT; cdr3_aa: CASTSGTENTGELFF; d_call: TRBD1; cdr3_length: 15; clone_size: .; j_call: TRBJ2-2; v_call: TRBV6-6
cdr3_nt: TGTGCCAGCAGTGAAAGCTACGAGCAGTACTTC; cdr3_aa: CASSESYEQYF; d_call: .; cdr3_length: 11; clone_size: .; j_call: TRBJ2-7; v_call: TRBV6-1
cdr3_nt: TGTGCCAGCAGCTTGAGGACAGGGGCCTCATACTACACTGAAGCTTTCTTT; cdr3_aa: CASSLRTGASYYTEAFF; d_call: TRBD1; cdr3_length: 17; clone_size: .; j_call: TRBJ1-1; v_call: TRBV13
cdr3_nt: TGTGCCAGCAGTACCAGGTCTGCAACTAATGAAAAACTGTTTTTT; cdr3_aa: CASSTRSATNEKLFF; d_call: .; cdr3_length: 15; clone_size: .; j_call: TRBJ1-4; v_call: TRBV6-6
cdr3_nt: TGTGCCAGTGACAACCTTACAGGGGGCAGAGAGGGCTACACCTTC; cdr3_aa: CASDNLTGGREGYTF; d_call: TRBD1; cdr3_length: 15; clone_size: few; j_call: TRBJ1-2; v_call: TRBV19